This TCR beta chain came from a study of T-cell memory formation after mild COVID-19. Study details: TCR clusters were largely donor specific.

The V gene's germline CDR1 is SEHNR and CDR2 FQNEAQ (reference sequence). Trimming cost V 5 bases and J 5 bases, with 16 bases left between them. CDR3 length: 14 amino acids. TCRdb used MiXCR to reprocess the 5' RACE reads, holding one entry per CDR3 protein. The data hold about 210,000 distinct CDR3 sequences, with more than 9% observed a single time. This clonotype was counted between two and nine times. The chain links TRBV7-9 to TRBJ2-7; either TRBD1 or TRBD2 may fit D (5 bases each). The origin of this receptor is a man in his late teens or twenties who had mild COVID-19 (a few samples of this study predate the infection). Cell type and time point are not known. The sequenced sample was PBMCs or a T cell subset sorted from them (not recorded which). This chain's CDR3 is CASSRLGAANEQYF. The CDR3 coding sequence is TGTGCCAGCAGCCGCCTCGGGGCTGCCAACGAGCAGTACTTC.